Listed here is a single T cell receptor (beta chain). Its target is not known. The data stem from a study of cytomegalovirus exposure and HLA in healthy donors. V shed 6 bases and J 2 bases; nucleotides not matched to a gene: 10. CDR1 and CDR2 (germline): GTSNPN, SVGIG (reference sequence). CDR3 size: 17 residues. Clones were sequenced by immunoSEQ multiplex PCR, and TCRdb holds only the in-frame ones, with some missing. The table lists over 50,000 clones, 90% to 96% of them singletons. Findings and limits, study-wide: As confirmed in vitro, three CMV-associated chains were specific for CMV antigens.

The origin of this receptor is a woman under 30 in good health and CMV-seronegative. Sample: PBMCs. The chain couples TRBV30 to TRBJ2-3, with TRBD2 matching 14 bases. The CDR3, as DNA: TGTGCCTGCCCGCCGCGGACTAGCGGGGGGCACACAGATACGCAGTATTTT. The encoded protein is CACPPRTSGGHTDTQYF. The entire variable domain, with the rest obtained from reference TRBV30 and TRBJ2-3, is as follows: SQTIHQWPATLVQPVGSPLSLECTVEGTSNPNLYWYRQAAGRGLQLLFYSVGIGQISSEVPQNLSASRPQDRQFILSSKKLLLSDSGFYLCACPPRTSGGHTDTQYFGPGTRLTVL.